The subject of this entry is one TCR beta chain. The sample originates from a study of T-cell reconstitution after alpha-beta-depleted transplantation in children. The germline V gene has CDR1 SGHRS and CDR2 YFSETQ. V was cut by 2 bases and J by 0 bases, with 14 bases left in between. This CDR3 has 17 residues. Unique molecular identifiers featured in how the TCRbeta library was prepared. MiXCR was run by TCRdb on the PCR reads, yielding one entry per CDR3 protein. The table has about 500,000 distinct CDR3 sequences, roughly 33% seen once. This receptor was obtained from a human donor who donated a stem cell graft to a child with aplastic anemia. The starting material was PBMCs from the stem cell graft donor, obtained from the stem cell graft. V usage is TRBV5-1 and J usage is TRBJ2-2; no clear D. The CDR3 protein is CASSFRSPIPNTGELFF. CDR3 DNA: TGCGCCAGCAGCTTTAGAAGTCCTATCCCGAACACCGGGGAGCTGTTTTTT.